These T cell receptor beta chains were read from a single sample in a study of CD8+CD57+ T cells in acquired aplastic anemia. Using its own MiXCR run on the reads, TCRdb lists one record per CDR3 protein. The table includes approximately 120,000 distinct CDR3 sequences, 30% to 45% detected once. Sequencing used sorted CD4+, CD8+, or CD8+CD57+ T cells (not recorded which) from PBMCs. The receptors stem from a human donor with aplastic anemia. The CDR3 runs from the conserved cysteine through the conserved F or W. A D gene is named only where the DNA matches it firmly. Clone size is shown for a subset of rows, as once, few, many or a class of expanded clone.

j_gene	abundance	v_gene	d_gene	CDR3aa	CDR3nt
TRBJ1-2	-	TRBV19	-	CASSGMSRINYGYTF	TGTGCCAGTAGTGGCATGAGCCGGATTAACTATGGCTACACCTTC
TRBJ1-1	-	TRBV3-1	-	CARSQLGRSNTEAFF	TGTGCCCGCAGCCAATTGGGCAGGTCGAACACTGAAGCTTTCTTT
TRBJ1-5	-	TRBV20-1	TRBD1	CSARGYGNQPQHF	TGCAGTGCCAGGGGGTATGGCAATCAGCCCCAGCATTTT
TRBJ2-7	-	TRBV7-9	TRBD1	CASSPWTGEYF	TGTGCCAGCAGCCCCTGGACAGGGGAGTACTTC
TRBJ1-1	few	TRBV12-5	TRBD1	CASGLVLGQGTEAFF	TGTGCTAGTGGCCTTGTTCTTGGACAGGGCACTGAAGCTTTCTTT
TRBJ1-5	-	TRBV15	-	CATSRVEGNQPQHF	TGTGCCACCAGCAGAGTTGAGGGGAATCAGCCCCAGCATTTT
TRBJ2-7	-	TRBV7-9	TRBD1	CASSPETGGKYF	TGTGCCAGCAGCCCGGAGACAGGGGGAAAGTACTTC
TRBJ1-1	-	TRBV6-1	-	CASRVGKLEAFF	TGTGCCAGCAGAGTGGGGAAGCTAGAAGCTTTCTTT
TRBJ2-7	many	TRBV7-9	-	CASSLEGGLPAAEQYF	TGTGCCAGCAGCTTAGAGGGCGGCCTCCCCGCGGCCGAGCAGTACTTC
TRBJ2-2	few	TRBV11-2	-	CATKQGCANTGELFF	TGTGCCACCAAACAGGGCTGTGCGAACACCGGGGAGCTGTTTTTT
TRBJ1-1	many	TRBV7-8	-	CASSLVSGNTEAFF	TGTGCCAGCAGCTTAGTGTCGGGGAACACTGAAGCTTTCTTT
TRBJ1-6	-	TRBV10-1	TRBD1	CASSEGGGSPLHF	TGCGCCAGCAGTGAAGGGGGCGGTTCACCCCTCCACTTT
TRBJ2-3	few	TRBV29-1	-	CSVEGAATDTQYF	TGCAGCGTTGAAGGGGCAGCAACAGATACGCAGTATTTT
TRBJ2-2	many	TRBV7-2	TRBD2	CASSLARLAEGTGELFF	TGTGCCAGCAGCTTAGCGCGACTAGCGGAGGGCACCGGGGAGCTGTTTTTT
TRBJ1-1	few	TRBV18	TRBD1	CASSPLEGANTEAFF	TGTGCCAGCTCCCCCTTGGAGGGGGCGAACACTGAAGCTTTCTTT
TRBJ2-5	-	TRBV5-1	TRBD1	CASSPGTGGKETQYF	TGCGCCAGCAGCCCGGGGACAGGGGGCAAGGAGACCCAGTACTTC
TRBJ1-2	many	TRBV11-2	-	CASSLGETNYGYTF	TGTGCCAGCAGCTTAGGGGAAACAAACTATGGCTACACCTTC
TRBJ2-3	-	TRBV9	TRBD2	CASSAREGSGGDTQYF	TGTGCCAGCAGCGCCCGGGAGGGTAGCGGGGGGGATACGCAGTATTTT
TRBJ2-1	many	TRBV5-5	-	CASSLGLTRVDRGEQFF	TGTGCCAGCAGCTTGGGACTGACTAGAGTAGATCGAGGCGAGCAGTTCTTC
TRBJ2-7	-	TRBV24-1	TRBD1	CATADRGHEQYF	TGTGCCACCGCGGACAGGGGCCACGAGCAGTACTTC
TRBJ2-2	few	TRBV4-2	-	CASSPISEGGELFF	TGTGCCAGCAGCCCCATATCGGAGGGCGGGGAGCTGTTTTTT
TRBJ2-2	many	TRBV20-1	-	CSAANSLNTGELFF	TGCAGTGCTGCCAATTCCCTCAACACCGGGGAGCTGTTTTTT
TRBJ2-7	many	TRBV28	TRBD1	CASSLGTGFYEQYF	TGTGCCAGCAGTTTAGGGACAGGGTTTTACGAGCAGTACTTC
TRBJ2-3	-	TRBV9	TRBD2	CASSVDSGGPGDTQYF	TGTGCCAGCAGCGTAGATAGCGGGGGGCCGGGGGATACGCAGTATTTT
TRBJ2-1	-	TRBV5-1	-	CASSLKGDEQFF	TGCGCCAGCAGCTTGAAGGGGGATGAGCAGTTCTTC
TRBJ2-7	-	TRBV19	-	CASSVGRVYEQYF	TGTGCCAGTAGTGTCGGCAGAGTCTACGAGCAGTACTTC
TRBJ2-5	-	TRBV14	TRBD2	CASSLRLAGAGGETQYF	TGTGCCAGCAGCCTTCGACTAGCGGGGGCGGGGGGAGAGACCCAGTACTTC
TRBJ2-3	-	TRBV29-1	TRBD2	CSVEVDLAGGRTDTQYF	TGCAGCGTTGAGGTGGATCTAGCGGGGGGGCGCACAGATACGCAGTATTTT
TRBJ2-5	-	TRBV6-6	TRBD2	CASTLLAGGLEETQYF	TGTGCCAGCACCCTACTAGCGGGGGGTCTGGAGGAGACCCAGTACTTC
TRBJ2-5	-	TRBV5-1	-	CASSLTGGAETQYF	TGCGCCAGCAGCTTGACAGGGGGGGCAGAGACCCAGTACTTC
TRBJ2-7	few	TRBV28	-	CASSPGMGLYEQYF	TGTGCCAGCAGCCCGGGAATGGGACTCTACGAGCAGTACTTC
TRBJ1-3	-	TRBV19	TRBD1	CASTDREGGNTIYF	TGTGCCAGTACGGACAGGGAAGGAGGAAACACCATATATTTT
TRBJ1-3	-	TRBV29-1	-	CSVERDTGNTIYF	TGCAGCGTTGAACGAGATACTGGAAACACCATATATTTT
TRBJ2-1	many	TRBV7-9	TRBD1	CASSTRQGNNEQFF	TGTGCCAGCAGCACAAGACAGGGGAACAATGAGCAGTTCTTC
TRBJ1-3	once	TRBV18	-	CASSPPTRTSGNTLYF	TGTGCCAGCTCACCACCCACGCGAACCTCTGGAAACACCTTATATTTT
TRBJ1-2	-	TRBV24-1	TRBD1	CATRDRGLPTSYGYTF	TGTGCCACCCGGGACAGGGGGTTGCCGACCTCTTATGGCTACACCTTC
TRBJ1-2	many	TRBV20-1	TRBD1	CSAPTGAGYGYTF	TGCAGTGCGCCTACAGGGGCGGGCTATGGCTACACCTTC
TRBJ2-7	many	TRBV10-3	-	CAISEFQGTYEQYF	TGTGCCATCAGTGAGTTTCAGGGCACCTACGAGCAGTACTTC
TRBJ2-7	-	TRBV10-3	-	CAISEAYGGSYEQYF	TGTGCCATCAGTGAGGCCTATGGGGGGTCCTACGAGCAGTACTTC
TRBJ1-5	many	TRBV2	-	CASSVEGDQPQHF	TGTGCCAGCAGTGTAGAGGGCGACCAGCCCCAGCATTTT
TRBJ2-6	many	TRBV10-3	-	CAISEGGPGANVLTF	TGTGCCATCAGTGAGGGGGGGCCTGGGGCCAACGTCCTGACTTTC
TRBJ2-2	many	TRBV19	-	CATLGTGELFF	TGTGCCACTCTTGGGACCGGGGAGCTGTTTTTT
TRBJ1-1	many	TRBV6-5	-	CASSYRRNTEAFF	TGTGCCAGCTCTTACAGGCGGAACACTGAAGCTTTCTTT
TRBJ1-3	-	TRBV2	-	CASSGGPRNTIYF	TGTGCCAGCAGTGGGGGGCCCAGAAACACCATATATTTT
TRBJ1-5	many	TRBV20-1	-	CSAATDKRQPQHF	TGCAGTGCCGCGACCGACAAGAGGCAGCCCCAGCATTTT
TRBJ2-2	few	TRBV19	-	CASGKGAGELFF	TGTGCCAGCGGGAAGGGGGCCGGGGAGCTGTTTTTT
TRBJ1-4	-	TRBV6-5	-	CASSYIRTEKLFF	TGTGCCAGCAGTTATATTAGGACCGAAAAACTGTTTTTT
TRBJ1-1	-	TRBV2	-	CASSGQGYTEAFF	TGTGCCAGCAGTGGTCAGGGGTACACTGAAGCTTTCTTT
TRBJ1-3	-	TRBV18	-	CASSPRGFFAGNTIYF	TGTGCCAGCTCACCAAGGGGGTTCTTCGCTGGAAACACCATATATTTT
TRBJ1-2	many	TRBV7-7	-	CATPRERVNYGYTF	TGTGCCACCCCAAGGGAAAGGGTTAACTATGGCTACACCTTC
TRBJ2-5	many	TRBV7-2	TRBD2	CASSLVAGSKETQYF	TGTGCCAGCAGCTTAGTAGCGGGGTCGAAAGAGACCCAGTACTTC
TRBJ2-3	once	TRBV6-1	TRBD2	CASYTSGGAGTQYF	TGTGCCAGCTATACTAGCGGGGGGGCCGGGACGCAGTATTTT
TRBJ1-1	-	TRBV10-2	-	CASSESTGCTTEAFF	TGCGCCAGCAGTGAGTCGACAGGTTGTACCACTGAAGCTTTCTTT
TRBJ2-2	-	TRBV2	-	CASLLDTGELFF	TGTGCCAGCCTGCTCGACACCGGGGAGCTGTTTTTT
TRBJ2-3	many	TRBV19	-	CASSGWGEITDTQYF	TGTGCCAGTAGTGGGTGGGGGGAAATAACAGATACGCAGTATTTT
TRBJ2-7	-	TRBV10-3	TRBD2	CAIRNSGGSYEQYF	TGTGCCATCAGGAACTCGGGAGGGTCCTACGAGCAGTACTTC
TRBJ2-1	-	TRBV9	TRBD2	CASSPGTSGDNEQFF	TGTGCCAGCAGCCCGGGGACTAGCGGGGACAATGAGCAGTTCTTC
TRBJ1-2	-	TRBV6-5	TRBD1	CASSYRGEVGYTF	TGTGCCAGCAGCTACAGGGGGGAGGTTGGCTACACCTTC
TRBJ2-7	once	TRBV19	-	CASSMGLEAYEQYF	TGTGCCAGTAGTATGGGTCTGGAGGCCTACGAGCAGTACTTC